The TCR beta chain under discussion was sequenced for a study of beta chain features in type 1 diabetes. Notes on the study in general: When cDNA is sequenced, cells with high TCR expression could be over-represented.

This clone was observed a handful of times. The antigen remains unidentified. Each of the CD4+ naive, central memory, regulatory and stem cell-like memory populations was sorted via CD45RO/CCR7/CD25/CD127/CD95/CD27. The purity of all sorted populations exceeded 98%. As every portion of the isolated RNA was reverse transcribed, the sequencing read expressed TCRB transcripts. TCRdb's copy holds only in-frame clones and misses some; the assay was immunoSEQ multiplex PCR. The sample has 300,000 or so clones, 8% seen once. This CDR3 is 14 amino acids long. Germline V lookup: CDR1 LGHNA, CDR2 YSLEER. This clonotype was obtained from a young woman in good health. Material: central memory CD4+ T cells from blood. The chain couples TRBV4-3 to TRBJ2-5; D unresolved. The DNA end is more similar to TRBJ2-7, so the J call may be wrong. The CDR3 loop is CASSQEPSIYEQYF. DNA for the CDR3: TGCGCCAGCAGCCAAGAACCTAGTATCTACGAGCAGTACTTC.